The 14 T cell receptor beta chains reported below all come from one sample, sequenced in a study of tumor-infiltrating lymphocytes in primary liver carcinoma. The input was about 500 ng total RNA; TCR beta cDNA was made from it with a constant-region primer. ARM-PCR, slightly modified, supplied the TCR beta libraries through three nested multiplex PCR rounds. The first two PCR rounds, around 10 cycles each, used TRBV1-TRBV30 forward primers and a C-beta reverse primer. TCRdb re-called the multiplex PCR reads through MiXCR, storing one row per CDR3 protein. This sample has approximately 330,000 distinct CDR3 sequences, with 65% found just once. Germline DNA was extracted too, while blood RNA derived from unsorted whole blood. The sequenced material came from peripheral blood. The receptors come from a man aged 35-49 years with primary liver carcinoma and hepatitis B virus infection.

This clonotype was detected only once. The V and J genes are TRBV6-1 and TRBJ1-5, with a possible D match to TRBD1 (6 bases). Trimming pared 5 bases from V and 16 bases from J, leaving 21 bases between. This CDR3 spans 13 amino acids. CDR1 is MNHNS, CDR2 SASEGT, per germline. The CDR3 spells CASSQNREQLHHF. DNA for the CDR3: TGTGCCAGCAGTCAGAACAGGGAACAGCTCCACCATTTT.

This clonotype was detected ten times or more. The chain is built from TRBV7-9 and TRBJ1-2; weak D call: TRBD1 (5 bases). The CDR3 sequence is 13 residues long. V gave up 2 bases and J gave up 2 bases, with 6 bases separating them. Germline-derived CDR1 and CDR2 are SEHNR and FQNEAQ (reference sequence). The CDR3 DNA is TGTGCCAGCAGCTTACCAGGGAACTATGGCTACACCTTC. Residues: CASSLPGNYGYTF.

There are many counts of this clonotype. The rearrangement joins TRBV4-2 to TRBJ2-2; D unresolved. CDR1 LGHNA and CDR2 YNFKEQ come from the germline V gene. The CDR3 consists of 14 residues. V was shortened by 0 bases and J by 8 bases, with 10 bases between the two germline ends. Here the CDR3 DNA reads TGTGCCAGCAGCCAAGAAGGCGCTTGGGGGGAGCTGTTTTTT. Translating gives CASSQEGAWGELFF.

Only a few counts were recorded for this clonotype. The chain recombines TRBV7-9 with TRBJ2-2; TRBD1 matches 7 bases. This CDR3 has 15 residues. In germline, CDR1 is SEHNR, CDR2 FQNEAQ (reference sequence). V lost 6 bases, J lost 1 base, and 5 bases stayed unmatched. The CDR3, as DNA: TGTGCCAGCAGTCACCGGGACAGGAACACCGGGGAGCTGTTTTTT. This codes for CASSHRDRNTGELFF.

There are many counts of this clonotype. This chain uses TRBV14 with TRBJ2-2, with a weak D call TRBD1 (5 bases). V lost 1 base, J lost 5 bases, and 8 bases lay in between. Looked up from germline, CDR1 is SGHDN and CDR2 is FVKESK. The CDR3 loop spans 14 amino acids. Here the CDR3 DNA reads TGTGCCAGCAGCCAAGGACAGTTTACCGGGGAGCTGTTTTTT. Translation: CASSQGQFTGELFF.

As for this clonotype: A read error may be the cause here, since a much bigger clone is one base away. The rearrangement joins TRBV6-1 to TRBJ2-3, with TRBD2 identical over 9 bases. The CDR3 length is 14 residues. Germline loops: CDR1 MNHNS, CDR2 SASEGT. Here the CDR3 reads CASSVREGGDTQFF. The CDR3 DNA follows: TGTGCCAGCAGTGTGCGGGAGGGAGGGGATACGCAGTTTTTT.

In regard to this clonotype: The junction and the germline gene differ at one end; a read error may be behind it. The chain uses TRBV5-1 and TRBJ2-1, with 8 bases aligning to TRBD2. Germline lookup yields CDR1 SGHRS and CDR2 YFSETQ. CDR3 length: 16 residues. CDR3 nucleotide sequence: TGCTCCAGCACCCTAGGGGCTAGCGGGTCTTTCAATGAGCAGTTCTTC. Translated, it gives CSSTLGASGSFNEQFF.

This clonotype occurred a few times. The CDR3 DNA sequence: TGTGCCATCCGAGAGGCGGGAGGGGACTACGAGCAGTACTTC. This encodes CAIREAGGDYEQYF. The gene calls are TRBV28 and TRBJ2-7; TRBD2 agrees at 9 bases. The germline V gene has CDR1 MDHEN and CDR2 SYDVKM. The length of the CDR3 is 14 residues. V lost 10 bases to trimming and J lost 3 bases; unmatched junction nucleotides: 10.

Turning to this clonotype: This may arise from a read error, as a much more abundant clone is one base away. The V call is TRBV6-5, the J call TRBJ2-5; D is unclear. The CDR3 spans 12 residues. Trimming removed 8 bases from V and 5 bases from J, with 12 bases in between. Germline lookup yields CDR1 MNHEY and CDR2 SVGAGI. The CDR3 DNA sequence: TGTGCCAGCGGTGATACTATGGAGACCCAGTACTTC. Protein product: CASGDTMETQYF.

This clonotype was seen ten or more times. The J gene is TRBJ1-1, the V gene TRBV6-6; D is unclear. Germline V lookup: CDR1 MNHNY, CDR2 SVGAGI (reference sequence). The CDR3 consists of 15 residues. Trimming took off 1 base at V and 1 base at J, with 10 bases between the two ends. The CDR3: CASSYLIQKNTEAFF. DNA for the CDR3: TGTGCCAGCAGTTACTTAATACAGAAGAACACTGAAGCTTTCTTT.

Of note for this clonotype: A clone one base away is much larger, so this may be a read error. The chain links TRBV6-1 to TRBJ1-4; no reliable D call. The CDR3 runs 16 residues. CDR1 is MNHNS and CDR2 is SASEGT in the germline V gene. The CDR3 nucleotides are TGTGCCAGCAATGAACGAGGTGTACAAGTGGGAGAAAAACTGTTTTTT. It specifies CASNERGVQVGEKLFF.

Remarks on this clonotype: A much larger clone is a single base away; this may be a read error. This chain uses TRBV12-3 or TRBV12-4 with TRBJ2-7; possible D gene TRBD1, 6 bases. The CDR3 extends over 12 amino acids. This CDR3 reads CASGQGIYEQHF. The CDR3 DNA reads TGTGCCAGCGGTCAGGGGATTTACGAGCAGCACTTC.

Concerning this clonotype: A much bigger clone sits one base away, suggesting this may be a read error. The CDR3 DNA reads as TGTGCCAACAGTTCCGACTCCGGCGTGTATGGCTACACCTTC. Encoded protein: CANSSDSGVYGYTF. This chain joins TRBV6-2 or TRBV6-3 and TRBJ1-2, with D uncertain. Germline CDR1 MNHEY, CDR2 SVGEGT. This CDR3 spans 14 amino acids.

Here the CDR3 reads CAGSYVNQPQHF. The CDR3 DNA reads as TGTGCAGGCAGTTACGTCAATCAGCCCCAGCATTTT. The V gene is TRBV6-2 or TRBV6-3, the J gene TRBJ1-5, with D unresolved. This CDR3 region has 12 residues. Germline CDR1 MNHEY, CDR2 SVGEGT.